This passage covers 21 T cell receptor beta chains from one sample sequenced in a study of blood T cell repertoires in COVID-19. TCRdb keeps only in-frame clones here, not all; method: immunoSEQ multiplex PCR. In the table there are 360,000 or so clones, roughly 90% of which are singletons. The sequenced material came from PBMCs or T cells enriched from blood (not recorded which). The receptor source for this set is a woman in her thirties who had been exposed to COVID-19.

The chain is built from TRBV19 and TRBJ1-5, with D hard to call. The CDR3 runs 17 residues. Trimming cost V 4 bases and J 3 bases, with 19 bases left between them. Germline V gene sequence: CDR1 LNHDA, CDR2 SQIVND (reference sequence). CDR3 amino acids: CASSNSGGSSYNQPQHF. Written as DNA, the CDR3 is TGTGCCAGTAGTAATTCGGGAGGCAGCAGTTACAATCAGCCCCAGCATTTT. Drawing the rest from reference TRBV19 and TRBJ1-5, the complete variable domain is DGGITQSPKYLFRKEGQNVTLSCEQNLNHDAMYWYRQDPGQGLRLIYYSQIVNDFQKGDIAEGYSVSREKKESFPLTVTSAQKNPTAFYLCASSNSGGSSYNQPQHFGDGTRLSIL.

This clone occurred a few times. The CDR3 DNA is TGTGCCAGCAGCCAAGAGGGACAGGGGAATGAAAAACTGTTTTTT. Its translation: CASSQEGQGNEKLFF. The V call is TRBV4-2, the J call TRBJ1-4; 10 positions agree with TRBD1. V trimming: 0 bases; J trimming: 5 bases; junction bases outside the gene matches: 0. The CDR3 consists of 15 residues. In germline, CDR1 is LGHNA, CDR2 YNFKEQ.

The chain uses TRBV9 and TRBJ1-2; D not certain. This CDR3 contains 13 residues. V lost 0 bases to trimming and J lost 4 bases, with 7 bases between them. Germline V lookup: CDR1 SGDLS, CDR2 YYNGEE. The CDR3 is CASSVEGSYGYTF. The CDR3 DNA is TGTGCCAGCAGCGTAGAAGGGAGCTATGGCTACACCTTC.

CDR3 protein: CASSLIPRGTQYF. In DNA form, the CDR3 reads TGTGCCAGCAGCTTAATCCCCCGGGGGACCCAGTACTTC. The V call is TRBV7-2, the J call TRBJ2-5; the D gene is possibly TRBD2 (5 bases). Trimming shortened V by 2 bases and J by 7 bases, and 11 bases separated the two germline ends. Per germline, CDR1 SGHTA and CDR2 FQGNSA. The CDR3 is 13 residues long. Using reference TRBV7-2 and TRBJ2-5 for the parts outside the CDR3, the full variable domain is GAGVSQSPSNKVTEKGKDVELRCDPISGHTALYWYRQSLGQGLEFLIYFQGNSAPDKSGLPSDRFSAERTGGSVSTLTIQRTQQEDSAVYLCASSLIPRGTQYFGPGTRLLVL.

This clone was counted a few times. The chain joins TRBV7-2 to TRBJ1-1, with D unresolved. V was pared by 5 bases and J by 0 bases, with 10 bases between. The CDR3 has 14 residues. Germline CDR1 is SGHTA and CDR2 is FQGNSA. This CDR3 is CASSLPPMNTEAFF. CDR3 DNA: TGTGCCAGCAGCCTTCCACCTATGAACACTGAAGCTTTCTTT.

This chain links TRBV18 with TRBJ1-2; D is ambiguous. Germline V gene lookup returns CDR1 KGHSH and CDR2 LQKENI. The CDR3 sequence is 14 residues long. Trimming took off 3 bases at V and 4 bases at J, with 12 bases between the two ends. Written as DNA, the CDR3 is TGTGCCAGCTCACCGGAGGGAGTTGGCTATGGCTACACCTTC. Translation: CASSPEGVGYGYTF.

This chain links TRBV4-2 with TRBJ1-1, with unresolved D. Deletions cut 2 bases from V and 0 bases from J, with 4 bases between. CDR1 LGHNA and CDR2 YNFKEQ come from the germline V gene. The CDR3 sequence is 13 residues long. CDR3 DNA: TGTGCCAGCAGCCAAACAGTGAACACTGAAGCTTTCTTT. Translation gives CASSQTVNTEAFF.

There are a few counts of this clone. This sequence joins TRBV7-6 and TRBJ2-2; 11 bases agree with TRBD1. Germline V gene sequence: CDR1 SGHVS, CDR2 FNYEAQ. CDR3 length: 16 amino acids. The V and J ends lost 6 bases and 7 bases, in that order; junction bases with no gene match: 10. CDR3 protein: CASSPWTGGLGGELFF. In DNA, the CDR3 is TGTGCCAGCAGTCCCTGGACAGGGGGCCTGGGCGGGGAGCTGTTTTTT.

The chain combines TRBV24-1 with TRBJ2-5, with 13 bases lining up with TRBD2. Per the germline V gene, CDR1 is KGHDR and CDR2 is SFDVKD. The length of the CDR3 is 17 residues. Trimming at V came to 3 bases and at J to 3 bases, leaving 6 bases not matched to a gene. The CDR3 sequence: CATSDPGTSGTKETQYF. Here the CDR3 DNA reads TGTGCCACCAGTGATCCCGGGACTAGCGGGACAAAAGAGACCCAGTACTTC.

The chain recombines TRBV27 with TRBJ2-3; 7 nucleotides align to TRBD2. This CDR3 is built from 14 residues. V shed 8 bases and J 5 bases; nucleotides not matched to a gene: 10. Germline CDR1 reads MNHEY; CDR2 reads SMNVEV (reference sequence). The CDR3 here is CASLQWGGEDTQYF. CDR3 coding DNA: TGTGCCAGCCTCCAATGGGGAGGGGAAGATACGCAGTATTTT.

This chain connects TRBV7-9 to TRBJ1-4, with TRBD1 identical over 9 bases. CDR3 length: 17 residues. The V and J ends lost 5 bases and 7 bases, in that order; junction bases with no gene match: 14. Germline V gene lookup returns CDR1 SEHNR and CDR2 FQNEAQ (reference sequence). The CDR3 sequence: CASSPQGRGQGREKLFF. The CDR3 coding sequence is TGTGCCAGCAGCCCTCAGGGGAGGGGACAGGGACGTGAAAAACTGTTTTTT.

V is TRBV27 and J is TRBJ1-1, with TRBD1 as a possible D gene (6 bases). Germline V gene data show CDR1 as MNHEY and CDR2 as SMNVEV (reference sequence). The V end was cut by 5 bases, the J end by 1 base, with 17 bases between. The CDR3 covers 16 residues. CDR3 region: CASSPTWDTQNTEAFF. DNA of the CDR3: TGTGCCAGCAGTCCCACTTGGGACACTCAGAACACTGAAGCTTTCTTT.

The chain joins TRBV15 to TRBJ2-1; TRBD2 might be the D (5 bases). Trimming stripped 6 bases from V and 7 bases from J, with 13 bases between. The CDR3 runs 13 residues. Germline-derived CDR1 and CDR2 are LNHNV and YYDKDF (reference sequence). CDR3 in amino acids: CATREGGENEQFF. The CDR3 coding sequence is TGTGCCACCAGGGAAGGTGGGGAGAATGAGCAGTTCTTC.

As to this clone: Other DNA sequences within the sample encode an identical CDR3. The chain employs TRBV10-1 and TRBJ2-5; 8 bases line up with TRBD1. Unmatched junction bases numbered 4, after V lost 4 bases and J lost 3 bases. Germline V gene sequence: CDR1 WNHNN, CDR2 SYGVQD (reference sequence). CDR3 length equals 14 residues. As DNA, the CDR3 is TGCGCCAGCAGTGCAGGGGGCCCCGAAGAGACCCAGTACTTC. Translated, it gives CASSAGGPEETQYF.

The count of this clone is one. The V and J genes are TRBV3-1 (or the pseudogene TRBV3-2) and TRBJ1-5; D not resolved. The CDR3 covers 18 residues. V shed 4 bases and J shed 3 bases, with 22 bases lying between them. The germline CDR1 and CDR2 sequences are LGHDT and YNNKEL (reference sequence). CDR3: CASSPPRWSRVDNQPQHF. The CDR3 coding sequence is TGTGCCAGCAGCCCCCCACGGTGGTCCCGGGTGGACAATCAGCCCCAGCATTTT.

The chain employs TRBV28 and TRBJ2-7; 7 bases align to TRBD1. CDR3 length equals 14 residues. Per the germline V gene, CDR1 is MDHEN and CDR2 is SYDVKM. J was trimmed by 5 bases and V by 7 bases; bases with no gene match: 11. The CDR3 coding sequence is TGTGCCAGCACCACCCGGACAGGATTGGACGAGCAGTACTTC. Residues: CASTTRTGLDEQYF.

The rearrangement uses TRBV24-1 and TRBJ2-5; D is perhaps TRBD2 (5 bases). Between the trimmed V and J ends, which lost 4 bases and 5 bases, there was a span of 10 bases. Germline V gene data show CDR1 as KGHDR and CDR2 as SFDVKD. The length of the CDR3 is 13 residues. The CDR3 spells CATSEEGRETQYF. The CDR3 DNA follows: TGTGCCACCAGTGAAGAGGGCCGGGAGACCCAGTACTTC.

As DNA, the CDR3 is TGTGCCACCAGTGATTACGGGAGGCGGGCCTACAATGAGCAGTTCTTC. Translation: CATSDYGRRAYNEQFF. The V call is TRBV24-1, the J call TRBJ2-1; TRBD2 agrees at 7 bases. This CDR3 contains 16 residues. V lost 2 bases, J lost 2 bases, and 5 bases stayed unmatched. Germline CDR1 is KGHDR and CDR2 is SFDVKD.

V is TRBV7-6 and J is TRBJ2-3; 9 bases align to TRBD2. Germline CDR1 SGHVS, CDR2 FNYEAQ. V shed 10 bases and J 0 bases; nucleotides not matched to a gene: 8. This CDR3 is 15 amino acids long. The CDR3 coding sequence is TGTGCCACCAAATCTCTAGCGGGGAGCACAGATACGCAGTATTTT. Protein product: CATKSLAGSTDTQYF.

The CDR3 region is CASSLDSRSYGYTF. The CDR3 region has the DNA TGTGCCAGCAGTTTGGACAGCAGAAGCTATGGCTACACCTTC. This chain links TRBV27 with TRBJ1-2; D possibly corresponds to TRBD1 (6 bases). Trimming took off 3 bases at V and 4 bases at J, with 12 bases between the two ends. The CDR3 spans 14 residues. Germline V gives CDR1 MNHEY, CDR2 SMNVEV (reference sequence).

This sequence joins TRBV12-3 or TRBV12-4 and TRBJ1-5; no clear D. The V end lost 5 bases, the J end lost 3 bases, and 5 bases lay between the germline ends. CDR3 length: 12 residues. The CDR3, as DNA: TGTGCCAGCAGTACAGACAATCAGCCCCAGCATTTT. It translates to CASSTDNQPQHF.